These 11 T cell receptor beta chains originate from one sample sequenced in a study of molecular identifiers for immune sequencing clone quantification. TCRdb reanalysed the PCR reads using MiXCR and keeps one entry per CDR3 protein. The data show 490,000 or so distinct CDR3 sequences, around a fifth seen once. The specimen sequenced was naive CD8+ T cells from blood, with Jurkat cell RNA spiked in. Subset of the sample: FACS-sorted CD8+CD4-CCR7+CD45RA+ naive T cells. These receptors all stem from a human donor in good health. Some libraries in this study had Jurkat cell RNA spiked in.

Ten or more counts support this clonotype. This chain uses TRBV30 with TRBJ2-5, with a tentative D call TRBD1 (6 bases). Germline V CDR1 and CDR2: GTSNPN, SVGIG (reference sequence). V was clipped by 0 bases and J by 5 bases, with 13 bases between them. CDR3 length: 14 residues. The CDR3 reads CAWSVLWGLETQYF. CDR3 DNA sequence: TGTGCCTGGAGTGTACTGTGGGGGCTTGAGACCCAGTACTTC.

This clonotype has just a few counts. The J gene is TRBJ2-7, the V gene TRBV20-1; D is undetermined. CDR1 is DFQATT and CDR2 is SNEGSKA in the germline V gene (reference sequence). Trimming removed 2 bases at V and 0 bases at J, with 11 bases between. The CDR3 extends over 14 amino acids. Here the CDR3 reads CSARNTPSSYEQYF. The CDR3 DNA follows: TGCAGTGCTAGAAATACTCCAAGCTCCTACGAGCAGTACTTC.

This clonotype was detected only a few times. The chain uses TRBV20-1 and TRBJ2-1; a weak D match, TRBD2 (5 bases). The CDR3 is 11 residues long. V gave up 8 bases and J gave up 5 bases, with 10 bases separating them. The germline V gene encodes CDR1 DFQATT and CDR2 SNEGSKA (reference sequence). CDR3: CSPPRDNEQFF. The CDR3 DNA reads TGCAGTCCCCCGAGGGACAATGAGCAGTTCTTC.

This clonotype showed up just a few times. The chain links TRBV19 to TRBJ2-7, with 11 bases matching TRBD1. Per the germline V gene, CDR1 is LNHDA and CDR2 is SQIVND (reference sequence). The CDR3 consists of 18 residues. V was pared by 3 bases and J by 5 bases, with 15 bases of the junction left unmatched. CDR3 sequence: CASSMIYGQGAESNEQYF. CDR3 nucleotide sequence: TGTGCCAGTAGTATGATCTATGGACAGGGGGCGGAAAGCAACGAGCAGTACTTC.

The DNA of the CDR3 is TGCAGTGCTAGACCCCCCCAGGCAGCCTACGAGCAGTACTTC. It yields the protein CSARPPQAAYEQYF. The chain couples TRBV20-1 to TRBJ2-7; D ambiguous. V was cut by 2 bases and J by 2 bases, with 13 bases left in between. The CDR3 consists of 14 residues. Germline CDR1 DFQATT, CDR2 SNEGSKA (reference sequence).

This clonotype was seen repeatedly, ten times or more. The genes are TRBV5-1 and TRBJ1-1, with 9 bases identical to TRBD1. CDR1 is SGHRS, CDR2 YFSETQ, per germline. This CDR3 is built from 17 residues. Losses at the gene ends were 0 bases for V and 3 bases for J; bases not matched to a gene: 9. CDR3 DNA: TGCGCCAGCAGCTTGGTACGGGGACAGGGTATGTACACTGAAGCTTTCTTT. This encodes CASSLVRGQGMYTEAFF.

As for this clonotype: A read error is possible here, since a much larger clone lies one base away. This rearrangement joins TRBV20-1 to TRBJ2-3; 14 nucleotides agree with TRBD2. Germline V lookup: CDR1 DFQATT, CDR2 SNEGSKA (reference sequence). The length of the CDR3 is 15 residues. The CDR3 spells CSARGTSGRRDTRYF. The CDR3 nucleotides read TGCAGTGCTAGGGGGACTAGCGGGAGAAGAGATACGCGGTATTTT.

The chain employs TRBV19 and TRBJ2-3, with D perhaps assigned TRBD1 or TRBD2 (6 bases each). Germline CDR1 and CDR2: LNHDA and SQIVND (reference sequence). V was shortened by 2 bases and J by 0 bases, with 9 bases between the two germline ends. CDR3 length equals 15 residues. CDR3 sequence reads: CASSIQGTSTDTQYF. The CDR3 DNA reads TGTGCCAGTAGTATACAGGGGACTAGCACAGATACGCAGTATTTT.

In its sample, this clonotype was seen a few times. The chain is built from TRBV5-4 and TRBJ1-2; D may be TRBD1 (6 bases). From germline, CDR1 is SGHNT and CDR2 YYREEE (reference sequence). The CDR3 extends over 13 amino acids. V was shortened by 5 bases and J by 1 base, with 9 bases between the two germline ends. The CDR3 region is CASRRTDNYGYTF. The CDR3, as DNA: TGTGCCAGCAGAAGGACAGATAACTATGGCTACACCTTC.

This clonotype was recorded only once. The J gene is TRBJ1-4, the V gene TRBV4-2, with TRBD1 matching 10 bases. Germline V gene data show CDR1 as LGHNA and CDR2 as YNFKEQ. The CDR3 contains 17 residues. V shed 2 bases and J 7 bases; nucleotides not matched to a gene: 10. CDR3: CASSQSLIGTGVEKLFF. DNA for the CDR3: TGTGCCAGCAGCCAATCTCTAATAGGGACAGGGGTTGAAAAACTGTTTTTT.

The chain carries TRBV27 and TRBJ2-1, with 8 bases matching TRBD2. Germline CDR1 reads MNHEY; CDR2 reads SMNVEV (reference sequence). The trim removed 6 bases at V and 6 bases at J, leaving 10 bases unmatched. This CDR3 is 15 amino acids long. The CDR3 DNA reads as TGTGCCAGCAGCGAGGGACTAGGGTCCGCCAATGAGCAGTTCTTC. It translates to CASSEGLGSANEQFF.